This TCR beta chain emerged from a study of blood T cell repertoires in COVID-19. The CDR3 is 14 residues long. The participants were between roughly 18 and 100 years old and came from about two dozen US areas. Libraries were prepared by immunoSEQ multiplex PCR; TCRdb keeps only in-frame clonotypes and omits some of them. The table shows about 190,000 clones, with less than 85% occurring only once. The sequence derives from a woman aged 25 to 39 who had recovered from COVID-19. The gene calls are TRBV21-1 and TRBJ2-4; the table's D gene call, TRBD1, was not cross checked with the DNA. TRBV21-1 is a known pseudogene. Sequencing input: PBMCs or T cells enriched from blood (not recorded which). The CDR3 sequence is CASSKSLRENIQYF. CDR3 DNA: TGTGCCAGCAGCAAATCTCTCAGGGAAAACATTCAGTACTTC.